A single sample gave rise to the 26 T cell receptor beta chains below, sequenced in a study of T cell changes during pregnancy in multiple sclerosis. The protocol was immunoSEQ multiplex PCR, while the TCRdb copy is restricted to in-frame clones and leaves out a portion. The sample shows tens of thousands of clones, roughly 88% of them seen only once. Sequenced material: peripheral blood, taken in the first trimester of pregnancy. All receptors come from a female donor in good health, enrolled as a control in a pregnancy study.

J is TRBJ2-7 and V is TRBV21-1; whether TRBD1, the table's D call, matches the DNA was not checked. TRBV21-1 is classified as a pseudogene. This CDR3 spans 16 amino acids. The CDR3 spells CASSRFRDTQDYEQYF. The DNA of the CDR3 is TGTGCCAGCAGCAGGTTCCGGGACACGCAGGACTACGAGCAGTACTTC.

This chain links TRBV4-1 with TRBJ2-2; TRBD2 matches at 8 bases. V lost 2 bases, J lost 3 bases, and 8 bases stayed unmatched. Germline loops: CDR1 MGHRA, CDR2 YSYEKL. The CDR3 is made up of 17 amino acids. CDR3 coding DNA: TGCGCCAGCAGCCAACCTACTAGCGGACCATACACCGGGGAGCTGTTTTTT. It specifies CASSQPTSGPYTGELFF.

J is TRBJ1-5 and V is TRBV27, with a tentative D call TRBD1 (6 bases). Trimming stripped 8 bases from V and 5 bases from J, with 13 bases between. Germline CDR1 MNHEY, CDR2 SMNVEV (reference sequence). This CDR3 region has 13 residues. The CDR3 region is CASSRGGHQPQHF. The CDR3 DNA follows: TGTGCCAGCTCACGGGGGGGGCATCAGCCCCAGCATTTT.

The chain carries TRBV18 and TRBJ1-2; 9 positions agree with TRBD1. The CDR3 sequence is 16 residues long. Germline CDR1 KGHSH, CDR2 LQKENI. Losses at the gene ends were 3 bases for V and 1 base for J; bases not matched to a gene: 6. The CDR3, as DNA: TGTGCCAGCTCACCCCCCTCGACAGGGGGTAACTATGGCTACACCTTC. Residues: CASSPPSTGGNYGYTF.

This chain uses TRBV28 with TRBJ2-3; 13 bases are a match to TRBD2. The CDR3 sequence is 16 residues long. Looked up from germline, CDR1 is MDHEN and CDR2 is SYDVKM. Unmatched junction bases numbered 8, after V lost 6 bases and J lost 5 bases. The CDR3 protein is CASSLGTSGTIDTQYF. The CDR3 nucleotides are TGTGCCAGCAGCTTGGGGACTAGCGGGACGATAGATACGCAGTATTTT.

CDR3 DNA sequence: TGCAGCGCTGCGGGAGGGCCAGATACGCAGTATTTT. It codes for CSAAGGPDTQYF. The chain is built from TRBV29-1 and TRBJ2-3; the match to TRBD2 covers 9 bases. CDR1 SQVTM and CDR2 ANQGSEA come from the germline V gene. The length of the CDR3 is 12 residues. J lost 4 bases, V lost 7 bases, and 3 bases had no gene match.

The rearrangement joins TRBV28 to TRBJ1-1, with TRBD1 matching 8 bases. Germline loops: CDR1 MDHEN, CDR2 SYDVKM. The CDR3 has 15 amino acids. The V segment lost 4 bases and the J segment 5 bases; nucleotides outside the gene matches: 9. The CDR3 DNA is TGTGCCAGCAGTTCGCCAGGGGGCGCTAGAACTGAAGCTTTCTTT. Amino acid sequence: CASSSPGGARTEAFF.

The chain combines TRBV6-4 with TRBJ2-2; 9 bases align to TRBD2. V dropped 8 bases and J dropped 6; count of bases not matched to a gene: 7. Germline assignment: CDR1 MRHNA and CDR2 SNTAGT. CDR3 length: 14 amino acids. For the CDR3, the DNA is TGTGCCAGCGGATTGGTAGCGGGAGCCGGGGAGCTGTTTTTT. Encoded protein: CASGLVAGAGELFF.

CDR3 nucleotide sequence: TGTGCCAGCAGCGTAGGAGAGTCGAGGGACACTGAAGCTTTCTTT. Protein product: CASSVGESRDTEAFF. The chain couples TRBV9 to TRBJ1-1; D is ambiguous. CDR3 size: 15 residues. Germline lookup yields CDR1 SGDLS and CDR2 YYNGEE. Between the trimmed V and J ends, which lost 0 bases and 3 bases, there was a span of 12 bases. Together with reference TRBV9 and TRBJ1-1, the CDR3 gives the full variable domain: DSGVTQTPKHLITATGQRVTLRCSPRSGDLSVYWYQQSLDQGLQFLIQYYNGEERAKGNILERFSAQQFPDLHSELNLSSLELGDSALYFCASSVGESRDTEAFFGQGTRLTVV.

V is TRBV2 and J is TRBJ2-7; 8 bases are a match to TRBD2. The V and J ends lost 4 bases and 2 bases, in that order; junction bases with no gene match: 10. From germline, CDR1 is SNHLY and CDR2 FYNNEI. The CDR3 runs to 16 residues. CDR3 in amino acids: CASSVEGGRTTYEQYF. CDR3 nucleotides: TGTGCCAGCAGTGTCGAGGGCGGGAGGACAACCTACGAGCAGTACTTC.

The rearrangement joins TRBV6-5 to TRBJ1-1; D is uncertain. The CDR3 is made up of 13 amino acids. Trimming took off 5 bases at V and 1 base at J, with 8 bases between the two ends. The germline V gene encodes CDR1 MNHEY and CDR2 SVGAGI. The CDR3 DNA follows: TGTGCCAGCAGTACGACTGAGAACACTGAAGCTTTCTTT. Translating gives CASSTTENTEAFF.

The gene calls are TRBV5-6 and TRBJ1-3, with a possible D match to TRBD1 (5 bases). The germline V and J ends were trimmed by 4 bases and 2 bases, with 10 bases remaining between them. This CDR3 has 14 amino acids. CDR1 SGHDT and CDR2 YYEEEE come from the germline V gene. In DNA, the CDR3 is TGTGCCAGCAGCCCGGACATGGCTGGAAACACCATATATTTT. This sequence encodes CASSPDMAGNTIYF.

CDR3 sequence reads: CASSFGQSGAFF. CDR3 nucleotide sequence: TGCGCCAGCAGCTTTGGGCAGAGTGGAGCTTTCTTT. The chain carries TRBV5-1 and TRBJ1-1; D is uncertain. The germline CDR1 and CDR2 sequences are SGHRS and YFSETQ. Trimming removed 2 bases at V and 10 bases at J, with 12 bases between. The CDR3 consists of 12 residues. Looking up the rest from reference TRBV5-1 and TRBJ1-1 gives the full variable domain: KAGVTQTPRYLIKTRGQQVTLSCSPISGHRSVSWYQQTPGQGLQFLFEYFSETQRNKGNFPGRFSGRQFSNSRSEMNVSTLELGDSALYLCASSFGQSGAFFGQGTRLTVV.

The chain is built from TRBV2 and TRBJ2-1; 9 nucleotides line up with TRBD1. CDR1 is SNHLY and CDR2 is FYNNEI in the germline V gene. The CDR3 runs 14 residues. The V gene end was trimmed by 8 bases and the J gene end by 8 bases; junction bases not matched to a gene: 10. CDR3 nucleotide sequence: TGTGCCAGCGGGGTATTACAGGGGGCGGATGAGCAGTTCTTC. Its translation is CASGVLQGADEQFF. The whole variable domain, remainder taken from reference TRBV2 and TRBJ2-1, is EPEVTQTPSHQVTQMGQEVILRCVPISNHLYFYWYRQILGQKVEFLVSFYNNEISEKSEIFDDQFSVERPDGSNFTLKIRSTKLEDSAMYFCASGVLQGADEQFFGPGTRLTVL.

The gene calls are TRBV10-3 and TRBJ2-7; 10 positions agree with TRBD1. CDR1 ENHRY and CDR2 SYGVKD come from the germline V gene. The V segment lost 6 bases and the J segment 0 bases; nucleotides outside the gene matches: 5. This CDR3 is 15 amino acids long. The CDR3 is CAIRSDRGLSYEQYF. For the CDR3, the DNA is TGTGCCATCAGGAGCGACAGGGGGCTCTCCTACGAGCAGTACTTC.

CDR3 bases: TGTGCCATCAGTGAGAGGGACAGGGCTCGTGAAAAACTGTTTTTT. Its translation is CAISERDRAREKLFF. V and J are TRBV10-3 and TRBJ1-4; 9 bases fit TRBD1. In germline, CDR1 is ENHRY, CDR2 SYGVKD. V was pared by 2 bases and J by 7 bases, with 5 bases of the junction left unmatched. The CDR3 extends over 15 amino acids.

The chain recombines TRBV27 with TRBJ2-7, with TRBD1 as a possible D gene (6 bases). CDR1 and CDR2 from the germline V gene are MNHEY and SMNVEV (reference sequence). With 6 bases removed from V and 3 bases from J, the gap between germline ends came to 12 bases. The CDR3 is 13 residues long. This CDR3 is CASSLQGNYEQYF. CDR3 nucleotide sequence: TGTGCCAGCAGCCTACAGGGAAACTACGAGCAGTACTTC.

The rearrangement links TRBV14 to TRBJ1-6; TRBD1 matches at 8 bases. Germline lookup yields CDR1 SGHDN and CDR2 FVKESK. Germline trimming cut 1 base from V and 8 bases from J; bases unmatched to any gene: 1. The CDR3 is 14 residues long. CDR3 in DNA: TGTGCCAGCAGCCAAGGGACAGGGTATTCACCCCTCCACTTT. Protein: CASSQGTGYSPLHF.

V gene TRBV12-5 combines with J gene TRBJ2-5; a weak D match, TRBD2 (7 bases). Trimming took 10 bases from V and 5 from J, leaving 20 bases between them. Germline V CDR1 and CDR2: LGHNT, FRNRAP. The CDR3 has 14 residues. DNA for the CDR3: TGTGCTACCCAGCGGGGACAAATACAGGAGACCCAGTACTTC. As protein: CATQRGQIQETQYF.

The CDR3 coding sequence is TGTGCCAGCAGCTTATTTGGACTAGGGACGCAGTATTTT. Translation: CASSLFGLGTQYF. The rearrangement joins TRBV7-3 to TRBJ2-3; 7 bases map to TRBD2. The CDR3 spans 13 residues. V lost 2 bases to trimming and J lost 9 bases; unmatched junction nucleotides: 5. From germline, CDR1 is SGHTA and CDR2 FQGTGA.

This clone appeared a few times. The rearrangement joins TRBV6-6 to TRBJ1-1; tentative D call: TRBD1 (5 bases). Germline CDR1 is MNHNY and CDR2 is SVGAGI (reference sequence). The V gene lost 8 bases and the J gene lost 3 bases, with 10 bases spanning the gap. This CDR3 comprises 12 residues. This chain's CDR3 is CASEGGDTEAFF. As DNA, the CDR3 is TGTGCCAGCGAGGGAGGGGACACTGAAGCTTTCTTT.

The chain carries TRBV27 and TRBJ1-2; perhaps TRBD1 as D (6 bases). The germline V gene encodes CDR1 MNHEY and CDR2 SMNVEV (reference sequence). V lost 6 bases and J lost 7, with 12 bases in between. CDR3 size: 12 residues. The CDR3 nucleotides are TGTGCCAGCAGCCCTAGAGGGGGTGGCTACACCTTC. This encodes CASSPRGGGYTF.

The DNA of the CDR3 is TGTGCCAGCAGCCCCAGATCCCCCGGGGAAAAACTGTTTTTT. It is translated as CASSPRSPGEKLFF. V and J are TRBV5-6 and TRBJ1-4; D is ambiguous. Trimming took off 4 bases at V and 8 bases at J, with 15 bases between the two ends. The CDR3 has 14 amino acids. Germline CDR1 SGHDT, CDR2 YYEEEE.

In DNA form, the CDR3 reads TGTGCCAGCAGCTTAGTGGTTACGGGCACTGAAGCTTTCTTT. Translating it yields CASSLVVTGTEAFF. This chain links TRBV7-9 with TRBJ1-1; D gene ambiguous. Between the trimmed V and J ends, which lost 1 base and 4 bases, there was a span of 10 bases. Germline-derived CDR1 and CDR2 are SEHNR and FQNEAQ (reference sequence). The CDR3 runs 14 residues.

This clone was observed a few times. The rearrangement links TRBV5-1 to TRBJ2-3; D is ambiguous. The CDR3 extends over 13 amino acids. CDR1 and CDR2 (germline): SGHRS, YFSETQ. V was shortened by 0 bases and J by 4 bases, with 6 bases between the two germline ends. CDR3 residues: CASSLGRPDTQYF. Here the CDR3 DNA reads TGCGCCAGCAGCTTGGGCAGGCCAGATACGCAGTATTTT.

This clone is a singleton in its sample. J is TRBJ2-1 and V is TRBV7-2, with D perhaps TRBD1 (6 bases). This CDR3 contains 15 residues. V was clipped by 5 bases and J by 2 bases, with 13 bases between them. Germline V gives CDR1 SGHTA, CDR2 FQGNSA. DNA for the CDR3: TGTGCCAGCAGCCCAGAGGGGGTTGCCTACAATGAGCAGTTCTTC. Translation: CASSPEGVAYNEQFF.